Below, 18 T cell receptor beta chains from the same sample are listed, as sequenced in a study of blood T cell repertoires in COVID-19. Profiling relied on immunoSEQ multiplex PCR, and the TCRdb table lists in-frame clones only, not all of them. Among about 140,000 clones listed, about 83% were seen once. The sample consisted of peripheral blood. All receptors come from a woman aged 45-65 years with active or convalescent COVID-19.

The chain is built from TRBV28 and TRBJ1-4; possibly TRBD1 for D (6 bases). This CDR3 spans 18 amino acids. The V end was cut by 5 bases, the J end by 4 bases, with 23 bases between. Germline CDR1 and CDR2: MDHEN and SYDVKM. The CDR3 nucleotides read TGTGCCAGCAGTCCAGCCCCTACTCGGACAGCCTATAATGAAAAACTGTTTTTT. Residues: CASSPAPTRTAYNEKLFF.

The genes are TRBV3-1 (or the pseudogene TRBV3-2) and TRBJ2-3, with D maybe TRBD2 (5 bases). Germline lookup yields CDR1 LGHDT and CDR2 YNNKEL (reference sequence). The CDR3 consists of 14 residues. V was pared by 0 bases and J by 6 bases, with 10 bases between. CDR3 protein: CASSQDLATDTQYF. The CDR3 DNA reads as TGTGCCAGCAGCCAAGATCTAGCCACTGATACGCAGTATTTT.

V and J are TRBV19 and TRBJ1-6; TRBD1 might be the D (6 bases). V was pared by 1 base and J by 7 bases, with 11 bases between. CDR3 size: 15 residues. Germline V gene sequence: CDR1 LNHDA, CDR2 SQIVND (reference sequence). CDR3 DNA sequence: TGTGCCAGTAGTATAGCAGGGGCCCTCAATTCACCCCTCCACTTT. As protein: CASSIAGALNSPLHF.

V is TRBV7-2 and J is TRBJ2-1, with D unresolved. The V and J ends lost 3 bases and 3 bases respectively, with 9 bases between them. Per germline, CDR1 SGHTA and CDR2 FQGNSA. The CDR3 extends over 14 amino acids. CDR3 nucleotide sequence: TGTGCCAGCAGCTTCATGGGCCTCTACAATGAGCAGTTCTTC. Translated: CASSFMGLYNEQFF.

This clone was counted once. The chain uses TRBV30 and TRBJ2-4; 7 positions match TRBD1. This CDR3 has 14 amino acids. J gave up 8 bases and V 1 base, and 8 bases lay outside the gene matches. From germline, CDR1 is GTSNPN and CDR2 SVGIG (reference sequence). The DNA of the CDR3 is TGTGCCTGGAGTGGGGGACAGCCTGGGGACATTCAGTACTTC. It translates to CAWSGGQPGDIQYF.

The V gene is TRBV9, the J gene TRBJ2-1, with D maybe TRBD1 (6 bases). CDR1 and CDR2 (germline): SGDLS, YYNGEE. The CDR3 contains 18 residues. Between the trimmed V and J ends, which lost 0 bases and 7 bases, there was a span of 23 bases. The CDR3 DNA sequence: TGTGCCAGCAGCGTAGAGCTATTTGAGGGGGAAGCTAAGAATGAGCAGTTCTTC. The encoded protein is CASSVELFEGEAKNEQFF.

The CDR3 loop is CASSAPGQGADTQYF. The DNA of the CDR3 is TGTGCCAGCAGCGCGCCGGGACAGGGCGCAGATACGCAGTATTTT. This chain connects TRBV9 to TRBJ2-3; 9 bases fit TRBD1. The ends lost 3 bases at V and 4 bases at J; junction bases unmatched: 6. Germline V gene lookup returns CDR1 SGDLS and CDR2 YYNGEE. This CDR3 has 15 amino acids.

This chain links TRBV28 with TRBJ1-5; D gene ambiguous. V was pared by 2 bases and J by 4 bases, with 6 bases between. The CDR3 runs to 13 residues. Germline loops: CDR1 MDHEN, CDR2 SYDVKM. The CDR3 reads CASSLDFNQPQHF. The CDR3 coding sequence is TGTGCCAGCAGTTTAGACTTTAATCAGCCCCAGCATTTT.

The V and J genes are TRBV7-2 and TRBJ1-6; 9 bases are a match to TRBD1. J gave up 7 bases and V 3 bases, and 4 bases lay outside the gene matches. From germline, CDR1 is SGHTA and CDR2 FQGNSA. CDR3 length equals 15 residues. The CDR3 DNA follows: TGTGCCAGCAGCTTCACCGGGACAGGGAATTCACCCCTCCACTTT. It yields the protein CASSFTGTGNSPLHF.

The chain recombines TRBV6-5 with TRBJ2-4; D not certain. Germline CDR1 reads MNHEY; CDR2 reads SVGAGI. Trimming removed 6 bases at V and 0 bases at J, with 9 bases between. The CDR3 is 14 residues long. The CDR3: CASRISLAKNIQYF. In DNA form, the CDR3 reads TGTGCCAGCAGAATCTCCCTAGCCAAAAACATTCAGTACTTC.

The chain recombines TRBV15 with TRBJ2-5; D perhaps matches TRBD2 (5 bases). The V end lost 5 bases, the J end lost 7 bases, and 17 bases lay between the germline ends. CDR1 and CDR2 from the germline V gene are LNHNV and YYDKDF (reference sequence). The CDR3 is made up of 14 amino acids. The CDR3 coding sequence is TGTGCCACCAGCGACCCACTGGACCGGGGGACCCAGTACTTC. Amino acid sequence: CATSDPLDRGTQYF.

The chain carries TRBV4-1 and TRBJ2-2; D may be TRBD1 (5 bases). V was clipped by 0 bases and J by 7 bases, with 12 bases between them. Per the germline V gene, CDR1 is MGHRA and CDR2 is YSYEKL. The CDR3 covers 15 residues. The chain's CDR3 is CASSQDAGFLGELFF. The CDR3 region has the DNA TGCGCCAGCAGCCAAGACGCAGGGTTCCTCGGGGAGCTGTTTTTT.

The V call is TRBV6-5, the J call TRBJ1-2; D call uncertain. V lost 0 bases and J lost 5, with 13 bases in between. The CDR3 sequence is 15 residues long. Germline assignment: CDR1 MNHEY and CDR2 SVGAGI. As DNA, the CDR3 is TGTGCCAGCAGTTACTCGATTTCCTTCGGGTATGGCTACACCTTC. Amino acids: CASSYSISFGYGYTF.

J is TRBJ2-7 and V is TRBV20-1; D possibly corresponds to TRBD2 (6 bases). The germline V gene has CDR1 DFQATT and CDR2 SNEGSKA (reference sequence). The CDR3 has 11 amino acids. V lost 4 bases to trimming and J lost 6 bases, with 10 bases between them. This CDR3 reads CSATLRGEQYF. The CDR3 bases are TGCAGTGCTACCCTGCGGGGCGAGCAGTACTTC.

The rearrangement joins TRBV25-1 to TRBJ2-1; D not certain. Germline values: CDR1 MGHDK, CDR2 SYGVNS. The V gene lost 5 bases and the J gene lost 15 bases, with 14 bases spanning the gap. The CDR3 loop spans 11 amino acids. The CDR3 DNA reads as TGTGCCAGCAGTTGGGCCCTTTCCTGGTTCTTC. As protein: CASSWALSWFF.

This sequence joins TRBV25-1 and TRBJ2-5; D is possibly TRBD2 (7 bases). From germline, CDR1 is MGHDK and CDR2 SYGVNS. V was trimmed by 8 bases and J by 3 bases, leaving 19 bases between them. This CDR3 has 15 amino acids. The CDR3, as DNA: TGTGCCAGCGCTTTAGGGGGGGGCGGCAAAGAGACCCAGTACTTC. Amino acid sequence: CASALGGGGKETQYF.

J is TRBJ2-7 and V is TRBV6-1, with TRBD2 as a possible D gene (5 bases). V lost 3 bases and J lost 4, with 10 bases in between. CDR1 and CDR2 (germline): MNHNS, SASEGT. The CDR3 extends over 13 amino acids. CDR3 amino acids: CASSEQREYEQYF. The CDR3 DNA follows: TGTGCCAGCAGTGAGCAGAGGGAGTACGAGCAGTACTTC.

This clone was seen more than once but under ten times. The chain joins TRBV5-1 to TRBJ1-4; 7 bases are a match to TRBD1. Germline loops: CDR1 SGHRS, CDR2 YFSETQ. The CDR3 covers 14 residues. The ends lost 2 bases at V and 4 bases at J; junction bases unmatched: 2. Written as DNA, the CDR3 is TGCGCCAGCAGCTTTGGGGACAGTAATGAAAAACTGTTTTTT. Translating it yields CASSFGDSNEKLFF. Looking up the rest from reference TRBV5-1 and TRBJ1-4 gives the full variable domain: KAGVTQTPRYLIKTRGQQVTLSCSPISGHRSVSWYQQTPGQGLQFLFEYFSETQRNKGNFPGRFSGRQFSNSRSEMNVSTLELGDSALYLCASSFGDSNEKLFFGSGTQLSVL.